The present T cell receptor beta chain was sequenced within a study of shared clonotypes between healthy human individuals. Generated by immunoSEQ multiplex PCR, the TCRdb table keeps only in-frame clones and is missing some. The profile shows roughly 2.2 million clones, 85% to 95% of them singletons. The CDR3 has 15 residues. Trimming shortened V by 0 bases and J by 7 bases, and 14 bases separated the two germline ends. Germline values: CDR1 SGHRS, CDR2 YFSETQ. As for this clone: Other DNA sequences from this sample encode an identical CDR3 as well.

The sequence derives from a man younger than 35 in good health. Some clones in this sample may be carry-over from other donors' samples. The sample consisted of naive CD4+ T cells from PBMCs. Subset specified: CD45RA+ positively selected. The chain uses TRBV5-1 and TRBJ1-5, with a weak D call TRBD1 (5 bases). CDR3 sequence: CASSLGGQGDQPQHF. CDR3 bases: TGCGCCAGCAGCTTGGGGGGCCAGGGTGACCAGCCCCAGCATTTT.